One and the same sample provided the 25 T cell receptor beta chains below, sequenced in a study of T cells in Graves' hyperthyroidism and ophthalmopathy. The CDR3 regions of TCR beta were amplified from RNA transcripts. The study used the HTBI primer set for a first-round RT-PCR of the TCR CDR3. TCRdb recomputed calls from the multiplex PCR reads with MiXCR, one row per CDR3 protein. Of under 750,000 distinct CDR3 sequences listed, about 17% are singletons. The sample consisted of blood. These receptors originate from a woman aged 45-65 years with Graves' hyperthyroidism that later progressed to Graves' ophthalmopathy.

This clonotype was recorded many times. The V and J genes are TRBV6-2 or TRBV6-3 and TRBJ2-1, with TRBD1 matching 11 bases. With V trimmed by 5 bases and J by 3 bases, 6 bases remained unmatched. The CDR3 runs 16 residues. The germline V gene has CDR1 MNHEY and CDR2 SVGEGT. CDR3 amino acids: CASSTRTGGIYNEQFF. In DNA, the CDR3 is TGTGCCAGCAGTACCCGGACAGGGGGCATCTACAATGAGCAGTTCTTC.

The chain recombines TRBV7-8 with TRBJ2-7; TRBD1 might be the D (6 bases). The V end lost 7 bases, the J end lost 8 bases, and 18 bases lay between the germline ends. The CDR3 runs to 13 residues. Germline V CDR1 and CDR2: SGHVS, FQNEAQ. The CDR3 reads CASTNDGTGKQYF. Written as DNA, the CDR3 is TGTGCCAGCACCAATGACGGAACAGGGAAGCAGTACTTC.

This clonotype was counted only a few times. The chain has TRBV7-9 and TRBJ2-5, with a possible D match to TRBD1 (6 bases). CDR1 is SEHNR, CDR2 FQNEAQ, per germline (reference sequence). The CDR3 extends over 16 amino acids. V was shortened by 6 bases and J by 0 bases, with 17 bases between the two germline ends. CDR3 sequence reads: CASREPQGQNQETQYF. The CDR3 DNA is TGTGCCAGCAGAGAGCCTCAGGGACAAAACCAAGAGACCCAGTACTTC. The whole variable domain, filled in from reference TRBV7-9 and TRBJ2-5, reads DTGVSQNPRHKITKRGQNVTFRCDPISEHNRLYWYRQTLGQGPEFLTYFQNEAQLEKSRLLSDRFSAERPKGSFSTLEIQRTEQGDSAMYLCASREPQGQNQETQYFGPGTRLLVL.

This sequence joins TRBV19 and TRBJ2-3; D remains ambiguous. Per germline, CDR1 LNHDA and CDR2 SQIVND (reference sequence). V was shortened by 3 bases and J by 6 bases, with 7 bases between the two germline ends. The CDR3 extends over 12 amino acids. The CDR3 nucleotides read TGTGCCAGTAGTATTTTCCCCGATACGCAGTATTTT. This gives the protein CASSIFPDTQYF.

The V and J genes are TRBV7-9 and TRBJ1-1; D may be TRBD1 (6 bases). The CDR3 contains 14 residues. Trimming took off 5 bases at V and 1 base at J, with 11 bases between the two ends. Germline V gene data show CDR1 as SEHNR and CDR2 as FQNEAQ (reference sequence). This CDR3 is CASSKWTENTEAFF. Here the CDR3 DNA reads TGTGCCAGCAGCAAGTGGACAGAGAACACTGAAGCTTTCTTT.

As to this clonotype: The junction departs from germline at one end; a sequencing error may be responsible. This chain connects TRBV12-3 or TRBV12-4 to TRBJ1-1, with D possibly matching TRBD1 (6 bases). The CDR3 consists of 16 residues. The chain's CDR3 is CAGSSQGPLWGTEAFF. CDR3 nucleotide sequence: TGTGCCGGCAGTTCTCAGGGGCCCCTTTGGGGCACTGAAGCTTTCTTT.

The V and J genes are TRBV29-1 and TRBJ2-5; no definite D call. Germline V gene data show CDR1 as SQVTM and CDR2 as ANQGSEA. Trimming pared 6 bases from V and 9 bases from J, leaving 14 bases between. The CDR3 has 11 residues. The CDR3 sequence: CSVMSLEAQYF. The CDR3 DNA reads TGCAGCGTGATGTCCCTCGAGGCCCAGTACTTC.

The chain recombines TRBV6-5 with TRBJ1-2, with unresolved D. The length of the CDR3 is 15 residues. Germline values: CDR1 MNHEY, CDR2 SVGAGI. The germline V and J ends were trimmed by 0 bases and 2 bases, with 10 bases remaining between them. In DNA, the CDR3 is TGTGCCAGCAGTTACTCCCAGGTACTCAACTATGGCTACACCTTC. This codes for CASSYSQVLNYGYTF.

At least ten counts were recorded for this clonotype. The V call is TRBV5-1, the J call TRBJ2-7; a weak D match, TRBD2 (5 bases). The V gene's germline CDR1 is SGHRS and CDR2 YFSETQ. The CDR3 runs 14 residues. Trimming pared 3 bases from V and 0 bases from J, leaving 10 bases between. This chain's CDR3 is CASSSDGLSYEQYF. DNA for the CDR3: TGCGCCAGCAGCTCAGACGGACTCTCCTACGAGCAGTACTTC.

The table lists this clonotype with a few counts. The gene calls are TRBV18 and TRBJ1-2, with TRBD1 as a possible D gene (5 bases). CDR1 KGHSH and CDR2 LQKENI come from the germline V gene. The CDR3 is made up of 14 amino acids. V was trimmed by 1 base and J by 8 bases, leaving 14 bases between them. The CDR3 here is CASSPQGPLVGYTF. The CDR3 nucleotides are TGTGCCAGCTCACCACAGGGACCACTGGTCGGCTACACCTTC.

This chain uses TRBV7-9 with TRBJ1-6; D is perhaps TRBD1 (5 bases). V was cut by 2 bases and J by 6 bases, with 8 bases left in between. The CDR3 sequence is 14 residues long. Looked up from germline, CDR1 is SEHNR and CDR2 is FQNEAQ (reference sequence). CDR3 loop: CASSLKQVNSPLHF. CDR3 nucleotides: TGTGCCAGCAGCTTAAAACAGGTTAATTCACCCCTCCACTTT.

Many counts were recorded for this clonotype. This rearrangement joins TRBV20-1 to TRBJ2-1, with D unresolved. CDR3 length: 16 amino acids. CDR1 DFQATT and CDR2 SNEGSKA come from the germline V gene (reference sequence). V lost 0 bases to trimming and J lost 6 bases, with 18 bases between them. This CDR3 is CSARDTGRKSLNEQFF. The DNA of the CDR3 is TGCAGTGCTAGAGATACCGGGCGGAAATCTCTCAATGAGCAGTTCTTC.

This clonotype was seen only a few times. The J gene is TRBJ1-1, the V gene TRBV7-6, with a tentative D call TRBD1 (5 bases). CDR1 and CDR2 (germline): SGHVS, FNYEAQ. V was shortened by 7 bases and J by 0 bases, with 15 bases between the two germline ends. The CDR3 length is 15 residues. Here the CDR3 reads CASTPLGGMNTEAFF. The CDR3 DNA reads TGTGCCAGCACCCCTTTGGGGGGGATGAACACTGAAGCTTTCTTT.

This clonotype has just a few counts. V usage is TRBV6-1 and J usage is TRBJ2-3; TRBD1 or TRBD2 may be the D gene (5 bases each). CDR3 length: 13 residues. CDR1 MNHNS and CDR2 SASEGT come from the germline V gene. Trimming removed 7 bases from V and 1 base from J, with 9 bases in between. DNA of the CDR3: TGTGCCAGCAAACGGGACGGCACAGATACGCAGTATTTT. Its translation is CASKRDGTDTQYF.

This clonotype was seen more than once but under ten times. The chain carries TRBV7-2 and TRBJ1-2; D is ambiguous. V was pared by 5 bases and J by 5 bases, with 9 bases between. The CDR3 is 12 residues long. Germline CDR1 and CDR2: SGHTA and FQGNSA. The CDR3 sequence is CASSPFLYGYTF. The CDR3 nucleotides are TGTGCCAGCAGCCCCTTTTTATATGGCTACACCTTC.

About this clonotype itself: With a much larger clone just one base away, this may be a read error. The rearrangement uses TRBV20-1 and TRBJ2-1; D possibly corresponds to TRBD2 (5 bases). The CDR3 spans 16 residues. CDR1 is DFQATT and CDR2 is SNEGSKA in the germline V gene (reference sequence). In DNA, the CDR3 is TGCAGTGCTAACACCGCGGACTTGAGCTCCTACAATGAGCAGCTCTTC. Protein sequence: CSANTADLSSYNEQLF.

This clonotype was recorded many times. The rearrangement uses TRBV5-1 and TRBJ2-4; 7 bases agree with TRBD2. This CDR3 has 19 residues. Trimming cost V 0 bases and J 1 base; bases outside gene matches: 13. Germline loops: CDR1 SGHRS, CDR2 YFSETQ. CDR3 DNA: TGCGCCAGCAGCTTGGGAGGTCCAGCGGGGTCCAGGGCCAAAAACATTCAGTACTTC. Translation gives CASSLGGPAGSRAKNIQYF.

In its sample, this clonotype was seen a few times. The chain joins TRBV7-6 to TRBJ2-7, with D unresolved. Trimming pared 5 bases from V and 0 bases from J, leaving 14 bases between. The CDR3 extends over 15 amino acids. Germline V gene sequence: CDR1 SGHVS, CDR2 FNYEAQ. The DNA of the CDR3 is TGTGCCAGCAGCCCCCTTGTTGGGGACTCCTACGAGCAGTACTTC. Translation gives CASSPLVGDSYEQYF.

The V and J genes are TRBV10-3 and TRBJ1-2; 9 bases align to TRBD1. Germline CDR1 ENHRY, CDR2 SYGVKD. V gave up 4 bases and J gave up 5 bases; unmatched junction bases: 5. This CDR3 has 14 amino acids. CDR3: CAISVGTGWYGYTF. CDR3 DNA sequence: TGTGCCATCAGTGTCGGGACAGGGTGGTATGGCTACACCTTC.

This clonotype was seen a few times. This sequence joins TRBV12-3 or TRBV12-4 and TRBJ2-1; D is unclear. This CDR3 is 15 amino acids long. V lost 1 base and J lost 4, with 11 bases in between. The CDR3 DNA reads TGTGCCAGCAGTTTAGACCCAGCCGGATACAATGAGCAGTTCTTC. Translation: CASSLDPAGYNEQFF.

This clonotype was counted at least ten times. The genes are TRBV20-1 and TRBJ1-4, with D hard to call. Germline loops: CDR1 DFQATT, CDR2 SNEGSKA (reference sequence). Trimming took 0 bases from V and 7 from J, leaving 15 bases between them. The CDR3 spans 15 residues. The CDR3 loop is CSARDVVPKSEKLFF. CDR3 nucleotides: TGCAGTGCTAGAGATGTGGTCCCCAAGAGTGAAAAACTGTTTTTT.

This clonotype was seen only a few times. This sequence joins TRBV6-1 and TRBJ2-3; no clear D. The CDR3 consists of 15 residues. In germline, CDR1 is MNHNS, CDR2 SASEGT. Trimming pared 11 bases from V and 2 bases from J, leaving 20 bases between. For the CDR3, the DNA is TGTGCCTCCCTTTATGTGCGAGGTACCACAGATACGCAGTATTTT. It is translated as CASLYVRGTTDTQYF.

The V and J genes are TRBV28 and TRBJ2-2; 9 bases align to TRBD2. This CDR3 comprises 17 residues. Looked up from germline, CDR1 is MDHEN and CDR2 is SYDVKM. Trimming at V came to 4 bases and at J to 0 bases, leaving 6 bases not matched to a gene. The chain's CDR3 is CASSSRSSGANTGELFF. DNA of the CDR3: TGTGCCAGCAGTTCTCGCTCTAGCGGGGCGAACACCGGGGAGCTGTTTTTT. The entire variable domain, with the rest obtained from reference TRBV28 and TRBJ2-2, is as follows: DVKVTQSSRYLVKRTGEKVFLECVQDMDHENMFWYRQDPGLGLRLIYFSYDVKMKEKGDIPEGYSVSREKKERFSLILESASTNQTSMYLCASSSRSSGANTGELFFGEGSRLTVL.

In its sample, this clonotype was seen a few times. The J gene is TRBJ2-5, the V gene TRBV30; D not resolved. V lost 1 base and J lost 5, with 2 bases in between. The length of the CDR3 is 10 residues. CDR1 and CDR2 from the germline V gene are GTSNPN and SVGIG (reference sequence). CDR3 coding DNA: TGTGCCTGGAGTGAGGAGACCCAGTACTTC. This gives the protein CAWSEETQYF.

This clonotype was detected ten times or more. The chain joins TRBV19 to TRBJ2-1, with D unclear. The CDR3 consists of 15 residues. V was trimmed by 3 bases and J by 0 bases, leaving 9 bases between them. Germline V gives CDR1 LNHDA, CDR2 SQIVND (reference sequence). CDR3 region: CASSIPTRSYNEQFF. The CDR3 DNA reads TGTGCCAGTAGTATCCCCACACGCTCCTACAATGAGCAGTTCTTC.